This T cell receptor (beta chain) came from a study of early T cells in non-severe SARS-CoV-2 infection. Study-level information: Sequencing of unsorted whole blood was done on bulk RNA, leaving chains unpaired. Overall study results and limits: A preference for anti-spike CD8 responses marked VDJdb matching, which missed private and CD4 specificities.

The CDR3 sequence is 14 residues long. The germline V and J ends were trimmed by 10 bases and 1 base, with 17 bases remaining between them. CDR1 is SGHDT, CDR2 YYEEEE, per germline. Each CDR3 protein gets one entry after TCRdb re-called the 5' RACE reads with MiXCR. The sample shows 75,000 or so distinct CDR3 sequences, over 9.5% of them seen only once. This clonotype was seen more than once but under ten times. Its target is unknown. The chain has TRBV5-6 and TRBJ1-1, with a possible D match to TRBD1 (6 bases). Sequences were obtained from whole blood. This clonotype was obtained from an adult who was a healthcare worker with PCR-confirmed SARS-CoV-2 infection or an uninfected control (not recorded which). The CDR3 DNA follows: TGTGCCTCCCATCCCCAGGGGAGGAACACTGAAGCTTTCTTT. It is translated as CASHPQGRNTEAFF.